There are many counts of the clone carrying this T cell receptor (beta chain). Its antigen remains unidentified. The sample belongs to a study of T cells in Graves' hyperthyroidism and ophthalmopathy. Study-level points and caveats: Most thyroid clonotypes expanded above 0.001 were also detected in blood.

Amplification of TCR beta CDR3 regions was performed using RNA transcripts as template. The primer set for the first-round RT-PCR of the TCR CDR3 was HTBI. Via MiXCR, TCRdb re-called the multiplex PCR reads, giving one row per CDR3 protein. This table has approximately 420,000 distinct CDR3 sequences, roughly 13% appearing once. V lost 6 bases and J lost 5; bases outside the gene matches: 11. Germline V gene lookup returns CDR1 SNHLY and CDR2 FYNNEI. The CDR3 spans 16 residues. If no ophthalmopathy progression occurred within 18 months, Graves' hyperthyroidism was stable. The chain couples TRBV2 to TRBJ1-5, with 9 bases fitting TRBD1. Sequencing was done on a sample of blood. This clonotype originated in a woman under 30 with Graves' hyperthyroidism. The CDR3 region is CASRETGGRPDQPQHF. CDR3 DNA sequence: TGTGCCAGCAGGGAAACAGGGGGCAGGCCGGATCAGCCCCAGCATTTT.